This T cell receptor (beta chain) was sequenced in a study of shared clonotypes between healthy human individuals. General study findings and limits: Clonotype sharing among the donors was expected to vary with sequencing depth. Clonotypes not shared had lower generation probabilities than those common to all four donors. Specimens sampled were limited to blood, with tissue repertoires likely differing.

The data were produced by immunoSEQ multiplex PCR, yet TCRdb's version contains in-frame clones alone and is incomplete. The repertoire holds 700,000 or so clones, with about two thirds as singletons. A remark on this clone: The antigen is not known.

All donors were Caucasian adults living in Nashville, Tennessee. V lost 4 bases and J 0 bases, leaving 8 bases between the germline ends. CDR3 length: 14 residues. Looked up from germline, CDR1 is LNHDA and CDR2 is SQIVND (reference sequence). This sequence originates from a woman younger than 45 in good health. Sequencing was performed on memory CD4+ T cells sorted from blood. Subset noted: CD45RA-negative fraction. The chain has TRBV19 and TRBJ2-3; D is possibly TRBD2 (6 bases). The CDR3 DNA reads TGTGCCAGTAGTAGCGGGGCTAGCACAGATACGCAGTATTTT. Translated, it gives CASSSGASTDTQYF.